The clone carrying this T cell receptor (beta chain) was seen more than once but under ten times. Its specificity is not known. These data belong to a study of T cell repertoires in cytomegalovirus infection. Study at large: Public TCR beta signatures provided an indication of both CMV infection and a matching HLA type. Study-wide points: Public TCR beta family frequency separated CMV-and-HLA carriers, including in an independent cohort. HLA-C-restricted CMV-specific TCR beta clonotypes prevailed in the ex vivo response.

Germline V gene data show CDR1 as LGHDT and CDR2 as YNNKEL (reference sequence). Trimming at V came to 3 bases and at J to 7 bases, leaving 8 bases not matched to a gene. The CDR3 covers 14 residues. TCRdb reprocessed the reads via MiXCR and lists one record per CDR3 protein. Of a few hundred thousand distinct CDR3 sequences detected, around 27% appear once; the ten largest clones hold about 12%. The TCR comes from a human donor in good health (CMV status not recorded). Some clones in this sample may be carry-over from other donors' samples. The chain combines TRBV3-1 with TRBJ2-7; 8 nucleotides match TRBD1. Source material: PBMCs. CDR3: CASSQARGPGEQYF. CDR3 in DNA: TGTGCCAGCAGCCAGGCCAGGGGGCCGGGGGAGCAGTACTTC.